This T cell receptor (beta chain) was sequenced during a study of graft-versus-host responses after intestinal transplantation. Between the trimmed V and J ends, which lost 3 bases and 2 bases, there was a span of 12 bases. Germline CDR1 is SGDLS and CDR2 is YYNGEE. The CDR3 length is 14 residues. Turning to this clone: No antigen is known for it.

The data were produced by immunoSEQ multiplex PCR, yet TCRdb's version contains in-frame clones alone and is incomplete. The sample shows fewer than 120,000 clones, about 94% of them seen only once. Sequencing used unstimulated CD8+ T cells sorted from spleen or lymph node cells, obtained before intestinal transplant. The rearrangement uses TRBV9 and TRBJ2-7, with D possibly TRBD2 on 6 matching bases. The clonotype was recovered from a human donor who received an intestinal transplant. The CDR3 here is CASSGRDSAYEQYF. The CDR3 DNA reads as TGTGCCAGCAGCGGCCGGGACTCCGCCTACGAGCAGTACTTC.